The T cell receptor beta chain under discussion was sequenced for a study of blood T cell repertoires in COVID-19. Germline V gives CDR1 SEHNR, CDR2 FQNEAQ (reference sequence). The CDR3 is 13 residues long. Trimming stripped 6 bases from V and 3 bases from J, with 12 bases between. Seattle's enrolled individuals joined amid active infection and were then monitored longitudinally. As handled by the study authors: Estimation of nucleated cell counts relied on the amplification of reference gene primers. Data came from immunoSEQ multiplex PCR; TCRdb stores just in-frame clones and leaves some out. V, J and clone size were drawn from that table, and D and trimming were deduced from the DNA. This table has around 60,000 clones, 65% to 90% appearing once.

The receptor was derived from a man aged 45 to 65 with COVID-19, enrolled during active disease. The chain has TRBV7-9 and TRBJ2-7; D is unresolved. The sample consisted of peripheral blood. The CDR3 sequence is CASSPRLDYEQYF. In nucleotides, the CDR3 is TGTGCCAGCAGTCCGCGACTCGACTACGAGCAGTACTTC.